This T cell receptor beta chain was retrieved from a study of CXCR3-negative and CXCR3-positive naive CD8 T cells. General study results and limits: Naive cells that were CXCR3-positive had more hydrophobic TRB CDR3s (compared with CXCR3-negative naive cells).

On this clonotype: Its antigen is not identified.

Libraries were UMI-labeled 5' RACE TRB cDNA. TCRdb re-called the 5' RACE reads and gives one entry per CDR3 protein, without DNA. Its table lists some 140,000 distinct CDR3 sequences. The TCR originated in a human donor in good health. Some clones in this sample may be carry-over from other donors' samples. The sequenced material came from naive CXCR3+ CD8+ T cells from blood. The subset denotes: CD45RO-CCR7+CD27+CD95- naive CD8+ T cells expressing CXCR3 (TNR3+).

CDR3 sequence reads: CASSLGFAGDRYNEQFF. V is TRBV11-2 and J is TRBJ2-1. The V gene's germline CDR1 is SGHAT and CDR2 FQNNGV. The CDR3 covers 17 residues.